Listed here are 15 T cell receptor beta chains from one sample, sequenced in a study of blood T cell repertoires in COVID-19. Profiling relied on immunoSEQ multiplex PCR, and the TCRdb table lists in-frame clones only, not all of them. The top ten clones hold 0.75% to 0.9% of a sample with about half a million clones, roughly nine tenths of them seen once. The sample comprised peripheral blood. The origin of the receptors is a man younger than 35 with COVID-19, enrolled during active disease.

The rearrangement uses TRBV24-1 and TRBJ2-5; D is uncertain. The CDR3 has 12 amino acids. Germline assignment: CDR1 KGHDR and CDR2 SFDVKD. V lost 2 bases to trimming and J lost 3 bases, with 3 bases between them. In nucleotides, the CDR3 is TGTGCCACCAGTGATTACAAAGAGACCCAGTACTTC. Amino acid sequence: CATSDYKETQYF.

This clone was recorded only once. The chain links TRBV19 to TRBJ1-1; D unclear. The germline V gene has CDR1 LNHDA and CDR2 SQIVND (reference sequence). Trimming took off 5 bases at V and 1 base at J, with 8 bases between the two ends. The CDR3 is 13 residues long. CDR3 nucleotide sequence: TGTGCCAGTAGTGATCTACCGAACACTGAAGCTTTCTTT. Translating it yields CASSDLPNTEAFF.

The chain carries TRBV6-1 and TRBJ2-7, with 10 bases matching TRBD2. V lost 2 bases and J lost 1; bases outside the gene matches: 5. The germline V gene has CDR1 MNHNS and CDR2 SASEGT. CDR3 length equals 16 residues. CDR3 sequence reads: CASSEYSTSGSYEQYF. DNA of the CDR3: TGTGCCAGCAGTGAATACTCGACTAGCGGGTCCTACGAGCAGTACTTC.

The CDR3 spells CASSLAGIQETQYF. The DNA for the CDR3 is TGTGCCAGCAGCTTGGCGGGAATACAAGAGACCCAGTACTTC. This chain links TRBV5-4 with TRBJ2-5; tentative D call: TRBD2 (5 bases). The CDR3 runs to 14 residues. With 0 bases removed from V and 2 bases from J, the gap between germline ends came to 8 bases. Germline V lookup: CDR1 SGHNT, CDR2 YYREEE (reference sequence).

The chain uses TRBV9 and TRBJ2-3, with TRBD2 as a possible D gene (5 bases). The CDR3 runs 15 residues. The germline V gene has CDR1 SGDLS and CDR2 YYNGEE. Trimming shortened V by 3 bases and J by 5 bases, and 16 bases separated the two germline ends. The CDR3 reads CASSEETHRGDTQYF. CDR3 sequence (DNA): TGTGCCAGCAGCGAAGAGACACACCGGGGAGATACGCAGTATTTT.

A few counts support this clone. This rearrangement joins TRBV4-2 to TRBJ1-2, with 10 bases aligning to TRBD1. The CDR3 runs to 16 residues. The trim removed 2 bases at V and 8 bases at J, leaving 11 bases unmatched. Germline V gives CDR1 LGHNA, CDR2 YNFKEQ. The CDR3 protein is CASSQQFGTGDYGYTF. For the CDR3, the DNA is TGTGCCAGCAGCCAACAATTCGGGACAGGGGATTACGGCTACACCTTC.

The V call is TRBV4-1, the J call TRBJ2-2, with TRBD2 identical over 7 bases. Trimming at V came to 4 bases and at J to 1 base, leaving 12 bases not matched to a gene. Germline CDR1 is MGHRA and CDR2 is YSYEKL. This CDR3 contains 18 residues. CDR3 sequence (DNA): TGCGCCAGCAGCCCACGGGTAGCGGGCGTGCTGAACACCGGGGAGCTGTTTTTT. As protein: CASSPRVAGVLNTGELFF.

This clone was counted between two and nine times. The chain joins TRBV11-2 to TRBJ2-2; TRBD1 agrees at 10 bases. CDR1 SGHAT and CDR2 FQNNGV come from the germline V gene. V was clipped by 3 bases and J by 4 bases; unmatched bases: 2. The CDR3 has 15 amino acids. This chain's CDR3 is CASSLRTGGTGELFF. DNA of the CDR3: TGTGCCAGCAGCTTGAGGACAGGGGGCACCGGGGAGCTGTTTTTT. The variable domain in full, completed from reference TRBV11-2 and TRBJ2-2, reads EAGVAQSPRYKIIEKRQSVAFWCNPISGHATLYWYQQILGQGPKLLIQFQNNGVVDDSQLPKDRFSAERLKGVDSTLKIQPAKLEDSAVYLCASSLRTGGTGELFFGEGSRLTVL.

The J gene is TRBJ1-1, the V gene TRBV19; D might be TRBD1 (6 bases). The CDR3 extends over 14 amino acids. Trimming shortened V by 1 base and J by 4 bases, and 10 bases separated the two germline ends. The V gene's germline CDR1 is LNHDA and CDR2 SQIVND (reference sequence). DNA of the CDR3: TGTGCCAGTAGTATAGGGGGAGGGGGCACTGAAGCTTTCTTT. Translating it yields CASSIGGGGTEAFF.

V usage is TRBV7-7 and J usage is TRBJ2-1; 7 bases are a match to TRBD2. The CDR3 totals 16 residues. CDR1 and CDR2 from the germline V gene are SSHAT and FNYEAQ (reference sequence). V dropped 5 bases and J dropped 0; count of bases not matched to a gene: 7. The CDR3 sequence is CASSRQAGSSYNEQFF. CDR3 nucleotides: TGTGCCAGCAGCAGACAAGCGGGGAGCTCCTACAATGAGCAGTTCTTC. The full variable domain, its missing parts supplied by reference TRBV7-7 and TRBJ2-1, is GAGVSQSPRYKVTKRGQDVTLRCDPISSHATLYWYQQALGQGPEFLTYFNYEAQPDKSGLPSDRFSAERPEGSISTLTIQRTEQRDSAMYRCASSRQAGSSYNEQFFGPGTRLTVL.

The rearrangement uses TRBV29-1 and TRBJ2-1, with D possibly TRBD1 on 6 matching bases. There are 13 residues in the CDR3. Germline CDR1 reads SQVTM; CDR2 reads ANQGSEA. Trimming took 5 bases from V and 3 from J, leaving 11 bases between them. The CDR3 region is CSVPDSYYNEQFF. CDR3 coding DNA: TGCAGCGTTCCGGACAGTTACTACAATGAGCAGTTCTTC.

The V and J genes are TRBV7-9 and TRBJ1-5, with 7 bases matching TRBD1. Trimming removed 1 base from V and 2 bases from J; junction bases left unmatched: 11. CDR1 and CDR2 from the germline V gene are SEHNR and FQNEAQ (reference sequence). The CDR3 loop spans 18 amino acids. This chain's CDR3 is CASSLGDREALGNQPQHF. The CDR3 DNA sequence: TGTGCCAGCAGCTTAGGTGACAGGGAGGCCTTGGGCAATCAGCCCCAGCATTTT.

The chain couples TRBV19 to TRBJ1-5; a weak D match, TRBD1 (6 bases). The V and J ends lost 3 bases and 1 base respectively, with 13 bases between them. Germline V gene sequence: CDR1 LNHDA, CDR2 SQIVND (reference sequence). This CDR3 is 16 amino acids long. This CDR3 is CASSIIPTGSNQPQHF. The CDR3 DNA reads as TGTGCCAGTAGTATCATCCCCACAGGGAGCAATCAGCCCCAGCATTTT.

The V call is TRBV28, the J call TRBJ2-7; possible D gene TRBD2, 5 bases. The V gene lost 7 bases and the J gene lost 7 bases, with 23 bases spanning the gap. Germline assignment: CDR1 MDHEN and CDR2 SYDVKM. CDR3 length: 15 residues. The CDR3 coding sequence is TGTGCCAGCAAACAGTTCTCGGACCGAAGCGGAGAGCAGTACTTC. This gives the protein CASKQFSDRSGEQYF.

The gene calls are TRBV6-5 and TRBJ1-2; perhaps TRBD1 as D (6 bases). The germline V gene encodes CDR1 MNHEY and CDR2 SVGAGI. This CDR3 has 12 residues. V lost 10 bases and J 2 bases, leaving 11 bases between the germline ends. The CDR3 DNA reads TGTGCCACCATCGACAGGAACTATGGCTACACCTTC. This codes for CATIDRNYGYTF.